Sequencing of this TCR beta chain was carried out in a study of long-term antiretroviral therapy in people with HIV. Points from the study as a whole: At every time point, clones expanded before ART dominated the repertoire.

This clone has only one observation. Its matching antigen is unknown. Runs used v3.0 of the immunoSEQ assay and were done at survey level. Data came from immunoSEQ multiplex PCR; TCRdb stores just in-frame clones and leaves some out. Among about 40,000 clones listed, 85% to 90% were seen once. There are 14 residues in the CDR3. Trimming removed 4 bases from V and 4 bases from J, with 13 bases in between. CDR1 SGHTA and CDR2 FQGNSA come from the germline V gene. This TCR derives from a woman between 45 and 60 years old with HIV. Sample: unsorted PBMCs, taken 1.2 years after starting antiretroviral therapy. The chain couples TRBV7-2 to TRBJ1-1; TRBD1 might be the D (5 bases). The CDR3 sequence: CASSSRVTGTEAFF. The CDR3 nucleotides are TGTGCCAGCAGCTCCAGGGTAACGGGCACTGAAGCTTTCTTT.